These 29 T cell receptor beta chains originate from one sample sequenced in a study of CD8 T cells in ankylosing spondylitis. TCRdb reprocessed the 5' RACE reads with MiXCR, giving one entry per CDR3 protein. The sample lists about 300,000 distinct CDR3 sequences; approximately 10% were seen once. The specimen was blood, either unsorted or a sorted T cell fraction (not recorded which). Receptor source: a female donor with ankylosing spondylitis or in good health (not recorded which).

This clonotype was seen ten or more times. This chain links TRBV7-2 with TRBJ2-7; D gene ambiguous. Germline-derived CDR1 and CDR2 are SGHTA and FQGNSA. The germline V and J ends were trimmed by 5 bases and 4 bases, with 24 bases remaining between them. The CDR3 totals 17 residues. In DNA, the CDR3 is TGTGCCAGCAGCGCTACCCCCTTTGGGTTTGCGGAATACGAGCAGTACTTC. Amino acid sequence: CASSATPFGFAEYEQYF.

In its sample, this clonotype was seen a few times. The gene calls are TRBV7-2 and TRBJ2-2; 7 nucleotides agree with TRBD2. Germline assignment: CDR1 SGHTA and CDR2 FQGNSA. Trimming cost V 1 base and J 1 base; bases outside gene matches: 3. The CDR3 covers 16 residues. CDR3 DNA: TGTGCCAGCAGCTTAGGCGGGAGAAAGAACACCGGGGAGCTGTTTTTT. Translating it yields CASSLGGRKNTGELFF.

V usage is TRBV5-1 and J usage is TRBJ1-1; D is unclear. From germline, CDR1 is SGHRS and CDR2 YFSETQ. V lost 3 bases and J lost 0, with 12 bases in between. The CDR3 runs 15 residues. The CDR3 loop reads CASSSRSAMNTEAFF. The CDR3 bases are TGCGCCAGCAGCTCCCGCAGCGCGATGAACACTGAAGCTTTCTTT.

The chain joins TRBV20-1 to TRBJ2-5; possibly TRBD1 for D (5 bases). This CDR3 is built from 15 residues. Germline V CDR1 and CDR2: DFQATT, SNEGSKA (reference sequence). V was pared by 5 bases and J by 5 bases, with 21 bases between. CDR3 in DNA: TGCAGTGCTCTCGGGCAGGGTGGATTGGGCGAGACCCAGTACTTC. As protein: CSALGQGGLGETQYF.

This clonotype was recorded many times. The V and J genes are TRBV6-1 and TRBJ1-1; no clear D gene. Germline V CDR1 and CDR2: MNHNS, SASEGT. The CDR3 is made up of 14 amino acids. Trimming left V 4 bases short and J 2 bases short, with 11 bases between. The CDR3 reads CASSVPGTNTEAFF. In nucleotides, the CDR3 is TGTGCCAGCAGTGTCCCGGGAACCAACACTGAAGCTTTCTTT.

Ten or more counts support this clonotype. The rearrangement uses TRBV5-1 and TRBJ2-7; 10 nucleotides line up with TRBD1. CDR1 is SGHRS and CDR2 is YFSETQ in the germline V gene. After removal of 5 bases from V and 2 bases from J, the junction contained 4 bases not matched to a gene. This CDR3 spans 14 amino acids. The CDR3 DNA follows: TGCGCCAGCAGTCCGGGGACAGGGGCCTACGAGCAGTACTTC. Protein product: CASSPGTGAYEQYF.

This clonotype has a count of ten or more. The gene calls are TRBV5-6 and TRBJ1-2; 7 nucleotides line up with TRBD1. The CDR3 loop spans 14 amino acids. The junction had 8 bases not matched to a gene; V was cut back by 6 bases and J by 3 bases. The germline gives CDR1 SGHDT, CDR2 YYEEEE. Here the CDR3 reads CASTTTDRDYGYTF. The DNA of the CDR3 is TGTGCCAGCACCACGACAGACAGGGACTATGGCTACACCTTC.

Only a few counts were recorded for this clonotype. The chain carries TRBV4-1 and TRBJ2-5, with TRBD2 matching over 10 bases. J lost 7 bases, V lost 4 bases, and 12 bases had no gene match. There are 16 residues in the CDR3. Germline-derived CDR1 and CDR2 are MGHRA and YSYEKL. The CDR3 nucleotides are TGCGCCAGCAGCCGCACTAGCGGGGACCTCCAGGGGACCCAGTACTTC. Its translation: CASSRTSGDLQGTQYF.

This rearrangement joins TRBV10-3 to TRBJ2-5; D may be TRBD2 (5 bases). The CDR3 has 14 residues. Between the trimmed V and J ends, which lost 4 bases and 4 bases, there was a span of 13 bases. Germline loops: CDR1 ENHRY, CDR2 SYGVKD. CDR3: CAISGTLGVETQYF. For the CDR3, the DNA is TGTGCCATCAGTGGGACTCTCGGGGTAGAGACCCAGTACTTC.

The chain employs TRBV5-8 and TRBJ2-7; 7 positions agree with TRBD1. The CDR3 covers 15 residues. Germline CDR1 and CDR2: SGHTS and YDEGEE. V dropped 4 bases and J dropped 3; count of bases not matched to a gene: 10. The CDR3 is CASSRTGAWLYEQYF. The DNA of the CDR3 is TGTGCCAGCAGCCGGACAGGAGCTTGGCTCTACGAGCAGTACTTC.

CDR3 in DNA: TGTGCCAGCAGCCCAGGCGGACAGGGTGGCGAGACCCAGTACTTC. Amino acids: CASSPGGQGGETQYF. The J gene is TRBJ2-5, the V gene TRBV7-2; 8 bases align to TRBD1. This CDR3 is built from 15 residues. V lost 5 bases and J lost 5; bases outside the gene matches: 10. CDR1 is SGHTA, CDR2 FQGNSA, per germline. Based on the CDR3 plus reference TRBV7-2 and TRBJ2-5, the full variable domain is GAGVSQSPSNKVTEKGKDVELRCDPISGHTALYWYRQSLGQGLEFLIYFQGNSAPDKSGLPSDRFSAERTGGSVSTLTIQRTQQEDSAVYLCASSPGGQGGETQYFGPGTRLLVL.

This clonotype has only a few counts. The chain is built from TRBV7-9 and TRBJ2-5; possible D gene TRBD1, 7 bases. The CDR3 consists of 15 residues. V lost 4 bases and J lost 11, with 23 bases in between. Germline V lookup: CDR1 SEHNR, CDR2 FQNEAQ (reference sequence). CDR3 protein: CASSSLDPRRGEQYF. DNA for the CDR3: TGTGCCAGCAGCTCTCTCGACCCTCGCAGGGGGGAACAGTACTTC.

This clonotype was recorded at least ten times. This chain connects TRBV20-1 to TRBJ1-2, with D unresolved. There are 14 residues in the CDR3. Germline assignment: CDR1 DFQATT and CDR2 SNEGSKA (reference sequence). V lost 0 bases and J lost 6, with 14 bases in between. The CDR3 loop reads CSARDRNTRDGYTF. The DNA of the CDR3 is TGCAGTGCTAGAGATCGGAACACCCGGGATGGCTACACCTTC.

DNA for the CDR3: TGTGCCAGCAGCCCCCCCCAGGTGAGCCCAGCCTATGGCTACACCTTC. Translation gives CASSPPQVSPAYGYTF. The rearrangement uses TRBV7-9 and TRBJ1-2; D uncertain. Trimming took 5 bases from V and 4 from J, leaving 20 bases between them. The germline V gene has CDR1 SEHNR and CDR2 FQNEAQ (reference sequence). The CDR3 loop spans 16 amino acids.

This clonotype was recorded at least ten times. The chain combines TRBV12-3 or TRBV12-4 with TRBJ1-5; TRBD1 matches 8 bases. V shed 5 bases and J 5 bases; nucleotides not matched to a gene: 5. This CDR3 has 14 amino acids. CDR3 nucleotides: TGTGCCAGCAGTCTGACAGGGGAAGATCAGCCCCAGCATTTT. It is translated as CASSLTGEDQPQHF.

The chain couples TRBV3-1 to TRBJ2-2; the D is unclear. The CDR3 length is 14 residues. Germline-derived CDR1 and CDR2 are LGHDT and YNNKEL (reference sequence). Trimming left V 6 bases short and J 1 base short, with 9 bases between. DNA of the CDR3: TGTGCCAGCAGGCTCGGCAGGAACACCGGGGAGCTGTTTTTT. Residues: CASRLGRNTGELFF.

The chain carries TRBV5-1 and TRBJ2-2, with D possibly matching TRBD1 (5 bases). Between the trimmed V and J ends, which lost 4 bases and 6 bases, there was a span of 13 bases. Germline lookup yields CDR1 SGHRS and CDR2 YFSETQ. The CDR3 sequence is 14 residues long. CDR3 amino acids: CASSPNQGPGELFF. CDR3 coding DNA: TGCGCCAGCAGCCCTAATCAGGGCCCCGGGGAGCTGTTTTTT.

This clonotype has a count of ten or more. This chain connects TRBV20-1 to TRBJ1-1, with D perhaps matching TRBD1 (5 bases). Germline V gene sequence: CDR1 DFQATT, CDR2 SNEGSKA (reference sequence). The germline V and J ends were trimmed by 5 bases and 0 bases, with 16 bases remaining between them. The CDR3 spans 15 residues. CDR3 loop: CSAPYGGLMNTEAFF. The CDR3 DNA is TGCAGTGCTCCATATGGGGGGTTGATGAACACTGAAGCTTTCTTT.

The table lists this clonotype with many counts. J is TRBJ1-5 and V is TRBV7-2, with TRBD1 identical over 8 bases. Trimming took 5 bases from V and 2 from J; bases not matched to a gene: 5. The length of the CDR3 is 15 residues. From germline, CDR1 is SGHTA and CDR2 FQGNSA. CDR3 in DNA: TGTGCCAGCAGCGCGACAGGGGCGGGCAATCAGCCCCAGCATTTT. Amino acids: CASSATGAGNQPQHF. The variable domain in full, completed from reference TRBV7-2 and TRBJ1-5, reads GAGVSQSPSNKVTEKGKDVELRCDPISGHTALYWYRQSLGQGLEFLIYFQGNSAPDKSGLPSDRFSAERTGGSVSTLTIQRTQQEDSAVYLCASSATGAGNQPQHFGDGTRLSIL.

This clonotype was picked up a small number of times. V usage is TRBV7-9 and J usage is TRBJ2-2, with D tentatively TRBD1 (6 bases). The CDR3 covers 16 residues. The germline gives CDR1 SEHNR, CDR2 FQNEAQ (reference sequence). With 5 bases removed from V and 4 bases from J, the gap between germline ends came to 17 bases. This CDR3 is CASSPTGTGSTGELFF. As DNA, the CDR3 is TGTGCCAGCAGCCCCACGGGTACAGGGTCCACCGGGGAGCTGTTTTTT.

J is TRBJ2-7 and V is TRBV4-3; D gene ambiguous. Trimming stripped 2 bases from V and 0 bases from J, with 8 bases between. The CDR3 contains 14 residues. Germline V lookup: CDR1 LGHNA, CDR2 YSLEER. The CDR3 spells CASSQQISSYEQYF. For the CDR3, the DNA is TGCGCCAGCAGCCAACAGATTTCCTCCTACGAGCAGTACTTC.

This clonotype was observed a handful of times. This chain's CDR3 is CASSLDSWVYEQYF. The CDR3 DNA follows: TGTGCCAGCAGCTTAGATTCGTGGGTTTACGAGCAGTACTTC. The chain recombines TRBV7-9 with TRBJ2-7, with D unclear. The CDR3 covers 14 residues. V was shortened by 1 base and J by 4 bases, with 11 bases between the two germline ends. CDR1 and CDR2 (germline): SEHNR, FQNEAQ (reference sequence).

This clonotype was counted many times. The chain combines TRBV20-1 with TRBJ2-1, with D perhaps assigned TRBD1 or TRBD2 (5 bases each). Trimming pared 7 bases from V and 6 bases from J, leaving 16 bases between. This CDR3 is 13 amino acids long. Germline CDR1 reads DFQATT; CDR2 reads SNEGSKA (reference sequence). CDR3 in DNA: TGCAGTGTCCGGAGGCCCGGGGCCAATGAGCAGTTCTTC. This sequence encodes CSVRRPGANEQFF.

This clonotype was observed many times. The chain recombines TRBV11-2 with TRBJ2-2; D is uncertain. The CDR3 extends over 16 amino acids. Trimming cost V 1 base and J 0 bases, with 9 bases left between them. Germline lookup yields CDR1 SGHAT and CDR2 FQNNGV. CDR3 sequence: CASSLVTAPNTGELFF. CDR3 DNA sequence: TGTGCCAGCAGCTTAGTAACAGCACCGAACACCGGGGAGCTGTTTTTT.

This clonotype showed up many times. The chain couples TRBV27 to TRBJ2-2; 9 bases match TRBD2. After removal of 7 bases from V and 0 bases from J, the junction contained 3 bases not matched to a gene. Germline CDR1 reads MNHEY; CDR2 reads SMNVEV (reference sequence). The CDR3 contains 15 residues. CDR3 DNA: TGTGCCAGCAAGCGGGAGGTATCGAACACCGGGGAGCTGTTTTTT. It codes for CASKREVSNTGELFF.

As to this clonotype: A read error is possible here, since a much larger clone lies one base away. This chain links TRBV10-2 with TRBJ2-7; 7 nucleotides line up with TRBD2. CDR3 length: 11 amino acids. Germline CDR1 WSHSY, CDR2 SAAADI. J was trimmed by 12 bases and V by 7 bases; bases with no gene match: 9. The CDR3 DNA is TGCGCCAGCAAGTATGGGACTAACTTGTACTTC. This gives the protein CASKYGTNLYF.

This clonotype was picked up many times. V is TRBV7-2 and J is TRBJ2-4; no definite D call. The CDR3 runs to 15 residues. V gave up 2 bases and J gave up 1 base, with 9 bases separating them. CDR1 SGHTA and CDR2 FQGNSA come from the germline V gene. The DNA of the CDR3 is TGTGCCAGCAGCTTAAGGCGTAGTGCCAAAAACATTCAGTACTTC. Protein: CASSLRRSAKNIQYF.

The sample holds many counts of this clonotype. This chain uses TRBV12-3 or TRBV12-4 with TRBJ2-7; D is unclear. Trimming left V 0 bases short and J 3 bases short, with 6 bases between. This CDR3 has 13 amino acids. In DNA, the CDR3 is TGTGCCAGCAGTTTAGCCCTCCTCTACGAGCAGTACTTC. Its protein product is CASSLALLYEQYF.

This clonotype has ten or more counts. This chain links TRBV20-1 with TRBJ2-1; 11 nucleotides agree with TRBD2. V gave up 3 bases and J gave up 4 bases; unmatched junction bases: 5. The CDR3 extends over 15 amino acids. Germline V gene data show CDR1 as DFQATT and CDR2 as SNEGSKA (reference sequence). The CDR3: CSASLGLAAYNEQFF. The DNA for the CDR3 is TGCAGTGCTAGCCTGGGACTAGCGGCATACAATGAGCAGTTCTTC.